A selection of T cell receptor beta chains follows, all from one sample in a study of response to subunit inactivated influenza vaccine. Via MiXCR, TCRdb re-called the RT-PCR reads, giving one row per CDR3 protein. The sample shows some 500,000 distinct CDR3 sequences, more than 15% of them seen only once. This material consisted of CD4+ T cells sorted from PBMCs, taken around 2 years after vaccination. The source of these receptors is a man aged 45 to 75 who received an inactivated influenza vaccine. CDR3s include the opening cysteine and the closing phenylalanine or tryptophan. A D gene is named only where the DNA matches it firmly. Clone size is shown for a subset of rows, as once, few, many or a class of expanded clone.

>.|TRBV25-1|TRBJ2-2|many
CASSPGTNTGELFF
TGTGCCAGCAGCCCCGGGACAAACACCGGGGAGCTGTTTTTT
>TRBD1|TRBV4-3|TRBJ2-7|many
CASSQAVQGSGYEQYF
TGCGCCAGCAGCCAAGCCGTACAGGGGTCGGGTTACGAGCAGTACTTC
>.|TRBV7-2|TRBJ1-2|few
CASSSDMGGYGYTF
TGTGCCAGCAGCTCCGACATGGGGGGCTATGGCTACACCTTC
>.|TRBV20-1|TRBJ2-2|few
CSARAANPSRTGELFF
TGCAGTGCTAGAGCGGCGAACCCCTCGAGGACCGGGGAGCTGTTTTTT
>.|TRBV20-1|TRBJ2-4|few
CSAPPTRGPGNIQYF
TGCAGTGCTCCGCCCACCCGAGGGCCCGGGAACATTCAGTACTTC
>.|TRBV10-3|TRBJ2-3|.
CAISESTIIIGTDTQYF
TGTGCCATCAGTGAGTCGACTATAATAATCGGCACAGATACGCAGTATTTT
>.|TRBV12-3/TRBV12-4|TRBJ1-4|few
CASTRGGATNEKLFF
TGTGCCAGCACTAGGGGGGGCGCAACTAATGAAAAACTGTTTTTT
>.|TRBV3-1|TRBJ1-3|few
CASSQQWISGNTIYF
TGTGCCAGCAGCCAACAGTGGATCTCTGGAAACACCATATATTTT
>.|TRBV5-1|TRBJ2-2|many
CASSSRWKNTGELFF
TGCGCCAGCAGCTCGCGTTGGAAGAACACCGGGGAGCTGTTTTTT
>.|TRBV7-2|TRBJ2-7|.
CASSLGGGGPSYEQYF
TGTGCCAGCAGCTTAGGGGGTGGCGGTCCCTCCTACGAGCAGTACTTC
>.|TRBV6-1|TRBJ1-6|few
CASSPTVVGDWTLHF
TGTGCCAGCAGTCCGACAGTCGTTGGGGACTGGACCCTCCACTTT
>TRBD2|TRBV7-9|TRBJ2-1|.
CASSKLAGAFNEQFF
TGTGCCAGCAGCAAACTAGCGGGGGCTTTCAATGAGCAGTTCTTC
>.|TRBV12-3/TRBV12-4|TRBJ2-5|few
CASRPTGQETQYF
TGTGCCAGCAGGCCGACTGGTCAAGAGACCCAGTACTTC
>TRBD1|TRBV7-7|TRBJ1-5|many
CASSSGQGQHQPQHF
TGTGCTAGCAGCTCCGGACAGGGTCAGCATCAGCCCCAGCATTTT
>TRBD2|TRBV12-3/TRBV12-4|TRBJ2-1|few
CASRSPVSGTKVNEQFF
TGTGCCAGCAGATCCCCGGTCTCCGGGACTAAGGTAAATGAGCAGTTCTTC
>TRBD2|TRBV14|TRBJ2-7|.
CASSHSLAVQPYEQYF
TGTGCCAGCAGCCACTCACTAGCGGTTCAGCCCTACGAGCAGTACTTC
>.|TRBV7-2|TRBJ1-1|many
CASSLVVWNTEAFF
TGTGCCAGCAGCTTAGTGGTATGGAACACTGAAGCTTTCTTT
>.|TRBV15|TRBJ2-1|.
CATSGVLLSSYNEQFF
TGTGCCACCAGTGGGGTTCTACTTAGCTCCTACAATGAGCAGTTCTTC
>.|TRBV5-1|TRBJ2-1|.
CASSSRGGSAYNEQFF
TGCGCCAGCAGCTCCCGAGGGGGGTCGGCTTACAATGAGCAGTTCTTC
>TRBD1|TRBV28|TRBJ2-2|.
CASSFSQGFIGELFF
TGTGCCAGCAGTTTTTCACAGGGGTTCATCGGGGAGCTGTTTTTT
>TRBD1|TRBV24-1|TRBJ2-5|.
CATSDLPGQGQETQYF
TGTGCCACCAGTGACCTCCCCGGACAGGGCCAAGAGACCCAGTACTTC